These T cell receptor beta chains were read from a single sample in a study of regulatory dendritic cells for organ transplantation. The antigens for these receptors are not known. Libraries were prepared by immunoSEQ multiplex PCR; TCRdb keeps only in-frame clonotypes and omits some of them. The sample carries about 5,400 clones, 65% to 85% recorded once. Material: memory CD8+ T cells from blood cultured with regulatory dendritic cells. Source of these receptors: a human donor in good health. The CDR3 runs from the conserved cysteine through the conserved F or W. The D gene is left open where the match is weak. Rows may omit the clone size; those that give it use once, few, many or a size class.

clone_size j_call v_call d_call cdr3_aa cdr3_nt
- TRBJ2-1 TRBV11-2 TRBD2 CASSQVGGGQNEQFF TGCGCCAGCAGCCAAGTGGGCGGGGGGCAAAATGAGCAGTTCTTC
- TRBJ2-1 TRBV29-1 TRBD1 CSAKHTGDYNEQFF TGCAGCGCCAAACATACAGGGGACTACAATGAGCAGTTCTTC
- TRBJ2-1 TRBV4-3 - CASSQEIGRSYNEQFF TGCGCCAGCAGCCAAGAGATAGGACGCTCCTACAATGAGCAGTTCTTC
- TRBJ2-2 TRBV28 - CASRPTSGNTGELFF TGTGCCAGCAGACCCACCTCGGGGAACACCGGGGAGCTGTTTTTT
few TRBJ2-5 TRBV4-2 TRBD2 CASSQEGPGGPSETQYF TGTGCCAGCAGCCAAGAAGGACCGGGAGGGCCCTCAGAGACCCAGTACTTC
- TRBJ2-7 TRBV28 TRBD2 CASSLFRGLAPYEQYF TGTGCCAGCAGTTTATTTCGAGGACTAGCCCCCTACGAGCAGTACTTC
large TRBJ1-2 TRBV11-2 - CASSFASGLLVGYTF TGTGCCAGCAGCTTCGCCTCGGGACTCCTCGTGGGCTACACCTTC
- TRBJ1-5 TRBV27 TRBD1 CASSSGGPQHF TGTGCCAGCAGTTCAGGGGGGCCCCAGCATTTT
- TRBJ1-4 TRBV9 TRBD1 CASSPSRAGGATNEKLFF TGTGCCAGCAGCCCTAGCAGGGCAGGGGGCGCAACTAATGAAAAACTGTTTTTT
- TRBJ2-1 TRBV6-1 - CASSEAGGTYNEQFF TGTGCCAGCAGTGAAGCTGGCGGCACCTACAATGAGCAGTTCTTC
- TRBJ1-1 TRBV11-2 TRBD1 CASSLEWTGNTEAFF TGTGCCAGCAGCTTAGAGTGGACAGGGAACACTGAAGCTTTCTTT
few TRBJ1-1 TRBV10-3 - CAISGREFNTEAFF TGTGCCATTTCGGGACGGGAGTTCAACACTGAAGCTTTCTTT
- TRBJ1-2 TRBV7-9 TRBD1 CASIAGTGVFYGYTF TGTGCCAGTATAGCCGGGACAGGTGTTTTCTATGGCTACACCTTC
- TRBJ2-1 TRBV6-5 - CASSPGGGANNEQFF TGTGCCAGCAGTCCCGGCGGGGGCGCGAACAATGAGCAGTTCTTC
once TRBJ2-2 TRBV9 - CASSVATSLQYTGELFF TGTGCCAGCAGCGTAGCAACATCACTTCAGTACACCGGGGAGCTGTTTTTT
- TRBJ2-1 TRBV13 - CASSLGGKATYNEQFF TGTGCCAGCAGCTTAGGTGGGAAAGCCACCTACAATGAGCAGTTCTTC
- TRBJ2-1 TRBV11-2 TRBD2 CASSLVYGTSGWPYNEQFF TGTGCCAGCAGCTTAGTGTATGGGACTAGCGGGTGGCCCTACAATGAGCAGTTCTTC
- TRBJ1-4 TRBV15 - CATSRDFGFFPTNEKLFF TGTGCCACCAGCAGAGATTTCGGATTTTTTCCAACTAATGAAAAACTGTTTTTT
- TRBJ2-2 TRBV10-3 - CAISGGGDTGELFF TGTGCCATCAGTGGAGGAGGGGACACCGGGGAGCTGTTTTTT
- TRBJ1-1 TRBV7-8 TRBD1 CASSTRPDRVAEAFF TGTGCCAGCAGCACCCGACCGGACAGGGTCGCTGAAGCTTTCTTT
- TRBJ2-7 TRBV14 - CASSQTGNREQYF TGTGCCAGCAGCCAAACGGGGAACAGGGAGCAGTACTTC
once TRBJ2-2 TRBV10-3 - CAISESIEGPNTGELFF TGTGCCATCAGTGAGTCGATTGAGGGGCCGAACACCGGGGAGCTGTTTTTT
- TRBJ2-1 TRBV30 TRBD1 CAWRGQGVYNEQFF TGTGCCTGGCGCGGACAGGGGGTATACAATGAGCAGTTCTTC
- TRBJ1-5 TRBV28 - CASSDITQGSQPQHF TGTGCCAGCAGTGATATTACCCAGGGCAGTCAGCCCCAGCATTTT
- TRBJ2-7 TRBV27 TRBD2 CASSLSSSGSSYEQYF TGTGCCAGCAGTTTATCGTCTAGCGGAAGCTCCTACGAGCAGTACTTC
- TRBJ2-1 TRBV6-4 - CASSYGDGKQFF TGTGCCAGCAGTTACGGGGACGGGAAGCAGTTCTTC
- TRBJ2-7 TRBV15 - CATSREGTYPPYEQYF TGTGCCACCAGCAGAGAAGGGACTTACCCCCCCTACGAGCAGTACTTC
- TRBJ2-6 TRBV6-4 - CANNEGHPGANVLTF TGTGCCAACAACGAAGGACATCCTGGGGCCAACGTCCTGACTTTC
- TRBJ2-1 TRBV2 TRBD2 CASSERGTSGRQTSGEQFF TGTGCCAGCAGTGAAAGGGGGACTAGCGGGAGGCAAACTTCAGGCGAGCAGTTCTTC
- TRBJ1-2 TRBV29-1 - CSVDAGNYGYTF TGCAGCGTTGACGCAGGGAACTATGGCTACACCTTC
- TRBJ2-7 TRBV25-1 TRBD2 CASSDHTGGGPEHF TGTGCCAGCAGTGACCACACCGGGGGGGGCCCAGAGCACTTC
- TRBJ1-1 TRBV28 - CASSFVQAVEAFF TGTGCCAGCAGTTTCGTACAGGCCGTTGAAGCTTTCTTT
- TRBJ2-2 TRBV10-2 TRBD2 CASRAGVDTGELFF TGCGCCAGCCGAGCGGGAGTGGACACCGGGGAGCTGTTTTTT
- TRBJ2-2 TRBV15 TRBD2 CATSEGLGDTGELFF TGTGCCACCAGCGAAGGACTAGGTGATACCGGGGAGCTGTTTTTT
- TRBJ2-5 TRBV30 - CAWSPLQGGQETQYF TGTGCCTGGAGTCCTCTGCAGGGGGGACAAGAGACCCAGTACTTC
few TRBJ2-1 TRBV29-1 - CSVVGAGRRDNEQFF TGCAGCGTTGTGGGGGCAGGGAGGCGGGACAATGAGCAGTTCTTC
- TRBJ2-7 TRBV13 - CASRTRGSYEQYF TGTGCCAGCAGGACCCGGGGGAGCTACGAGCAGTACTTC
- TRBJ1-1 TRBV7-8 TRBD1 CASSEDRVFTEAFF TGTGCCAGCAGCGAGGACAGGGTATTCACTGAAGCTTTCTTT
- TRBJ2-5 TRBV25-1 TRBD2 CASSVSSGTFVSETQYF TGTGCCAGCAGTGTAAGTAGCGGGACCTTCGTATCGGAGACCCAGTACTTC
- TRBJ1-1 TRBV7-7 - CASSLARGTEAFF TGTGCTAGCAGCTTAGCAAGAGGCACTGAAGCTTTCTTT
- TRBJ1-1 TRBV6-1 - CASSTGNTEAFF TGTGCCAGCAGCACAGGGAACACTGAAGCTTTCTTT
- TRBJ1-1 TRBV19 - CASSIFDTSHTEAFF TGTGCCAGTAGTATATTCGACACTTCTCACACTGAAGCTTTCTTT
- TRBJ2-1 TRBV7-9 - CASSPKPEQFF TGTGCCAGCAGCCCAAAACCCGAGCAGTTCTTC
- TRBJ2-4 TRBV5-1 - CASGPGTDLNIQYF TGCGCCAGCGGCCCCGGGACTGACCTAAACATTCAGTACTTC
- TRBJ2-3 TRBV5-4 TRBD1 CASSLLASGGEDTQYF TGTGCCAGCAGCTTGCTCGCTTCAGGGGGAGAGGATACGCAGTATTTT